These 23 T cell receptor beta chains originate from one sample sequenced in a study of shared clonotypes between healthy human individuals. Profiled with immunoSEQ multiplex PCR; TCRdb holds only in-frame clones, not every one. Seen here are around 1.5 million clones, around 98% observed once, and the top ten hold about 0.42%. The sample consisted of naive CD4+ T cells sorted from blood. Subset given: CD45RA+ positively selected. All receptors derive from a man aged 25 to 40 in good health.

DNA of the CDR3: TGTGCCATCAGGGAAGGGGGAGATACGCAGTATTTT. It codes for CAIREGGDTQYF. The rearrangement uses TRBV10-3 and TRBJ2-3; weak D call: TRBD1 (6 bases). The germline V gene has CDR1 ENHRY and CDR2 SYGVKD. The V gene lost 6 bases and the J gene lost 5 bases, with 9 bases spanning the gap. The CDR3 has 12 amino acids.

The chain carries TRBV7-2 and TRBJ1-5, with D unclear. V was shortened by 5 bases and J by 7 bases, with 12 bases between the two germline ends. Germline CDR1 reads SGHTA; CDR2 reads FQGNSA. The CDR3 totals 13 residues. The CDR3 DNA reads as TGTGCCAGCAGCGTCACACGGTACCAGCCCCAGCATTTT. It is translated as CASSVTRYQPQHF.

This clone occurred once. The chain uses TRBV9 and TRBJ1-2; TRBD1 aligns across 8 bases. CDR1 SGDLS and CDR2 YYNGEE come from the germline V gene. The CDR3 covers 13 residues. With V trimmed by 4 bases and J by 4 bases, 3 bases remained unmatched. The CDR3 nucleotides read TGTGCCAGCAGCTTCGGACAGGGCTATGGCTACACCTTC. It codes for CASSFGQGYGYTF.

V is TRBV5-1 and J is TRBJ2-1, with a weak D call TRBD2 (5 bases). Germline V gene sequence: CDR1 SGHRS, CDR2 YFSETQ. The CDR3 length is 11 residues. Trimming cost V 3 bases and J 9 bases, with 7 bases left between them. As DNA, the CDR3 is TGCGCCAGCAGCTCGAGGGTTGAGCAGTTCTTC. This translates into CASSSRVEQFF.

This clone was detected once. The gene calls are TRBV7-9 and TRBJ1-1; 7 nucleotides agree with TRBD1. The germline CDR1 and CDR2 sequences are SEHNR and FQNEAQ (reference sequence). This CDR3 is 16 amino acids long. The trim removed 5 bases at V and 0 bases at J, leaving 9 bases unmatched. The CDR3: CASSPRVGTVNTEAFF. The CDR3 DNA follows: TGTGCCAGCAGCCCAAGAGTCGGGACAGTGAACACTGAAGCTTTCTTT.

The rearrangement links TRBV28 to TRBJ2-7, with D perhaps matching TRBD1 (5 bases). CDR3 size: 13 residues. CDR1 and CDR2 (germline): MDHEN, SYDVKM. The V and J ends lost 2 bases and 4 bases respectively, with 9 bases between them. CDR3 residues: CASSLPQGYEQYF. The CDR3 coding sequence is TGTGCCAGCAGTTTACCCCAGGGTTACGAGCAGTACTTC.

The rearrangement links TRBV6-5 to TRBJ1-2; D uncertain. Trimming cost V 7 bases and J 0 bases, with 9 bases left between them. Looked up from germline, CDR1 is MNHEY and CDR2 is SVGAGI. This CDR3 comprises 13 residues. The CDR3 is CASKRSANYGYTF. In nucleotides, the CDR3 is TGTGCCAGCAAACGGAGCGCTAACTATGGCTACACCTTC.

The CDR3 region is CASSERDSSYNEQFF. In nucleotides, the CDR3 is TGTGCCAGCTCCGAGCGGGATAGCTCCTACAATGAGCAGTTCTTC. The rearrangement links TRBV18 to TRBJ2-1, with 7 bases matching TRBD2. Germline V CDR1 and CDR2: KGHSH, LQKENI. V lost 6 bases and J lost 0; bases outside the gene matches: 5. The CDR3 covers 15 residues.

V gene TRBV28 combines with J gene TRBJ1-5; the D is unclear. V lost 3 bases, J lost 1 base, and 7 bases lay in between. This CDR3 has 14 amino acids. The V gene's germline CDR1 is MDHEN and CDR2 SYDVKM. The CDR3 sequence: CASSFPGSNQPQHF. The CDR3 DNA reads TGTGCCAGCAGTTTCCCCGGGAGCAATCAGCCCCAGCATTTT.

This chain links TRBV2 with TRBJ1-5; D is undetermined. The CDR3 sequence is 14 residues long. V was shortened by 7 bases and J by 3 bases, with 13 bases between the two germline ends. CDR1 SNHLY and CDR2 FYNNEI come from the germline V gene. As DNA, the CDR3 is TGTGCCAGCAATATAGACGGAAACAATCAGCCCCAGCATTTT. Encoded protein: CASNIDGNNQPQHF.

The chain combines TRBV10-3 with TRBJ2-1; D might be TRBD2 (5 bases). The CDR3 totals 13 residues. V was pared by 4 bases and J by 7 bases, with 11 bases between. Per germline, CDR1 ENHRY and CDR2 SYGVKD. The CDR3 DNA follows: TGTGCCATCAGTGTTACTAGTTCGAATGAGCAGTTCTTC. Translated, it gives CAISVTSSNEQFF.

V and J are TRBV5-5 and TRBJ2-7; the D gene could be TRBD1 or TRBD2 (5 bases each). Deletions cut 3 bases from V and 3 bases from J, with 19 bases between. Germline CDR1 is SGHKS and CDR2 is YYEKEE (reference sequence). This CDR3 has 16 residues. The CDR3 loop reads CASSYNGAHSGYEQYF. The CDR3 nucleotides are TGTGCCAGCAGCTACAACGGGGCCCACTCGGGCTACGAGCAGTACTTC.

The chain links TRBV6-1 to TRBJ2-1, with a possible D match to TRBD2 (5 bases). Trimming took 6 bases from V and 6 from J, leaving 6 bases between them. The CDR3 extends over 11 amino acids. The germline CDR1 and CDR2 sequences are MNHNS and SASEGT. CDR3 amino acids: CASRRANEQFF. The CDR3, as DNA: TGTGCCAGCAGGAGGGCCAATGAGCAGTTCTTC.

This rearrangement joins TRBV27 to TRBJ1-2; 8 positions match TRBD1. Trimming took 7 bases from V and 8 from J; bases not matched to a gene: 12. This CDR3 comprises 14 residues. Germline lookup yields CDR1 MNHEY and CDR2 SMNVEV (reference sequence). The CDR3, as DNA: TGTGCCAGCAAAACCAGGGGGCCCCAAGGAGGCTACACCTTC. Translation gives CASKTRGPQGGYTF.

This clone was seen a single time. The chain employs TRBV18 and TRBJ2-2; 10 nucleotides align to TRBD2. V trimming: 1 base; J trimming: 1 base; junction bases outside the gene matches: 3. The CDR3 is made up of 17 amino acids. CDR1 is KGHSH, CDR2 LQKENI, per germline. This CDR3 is CASSPRTSGVNTGELFF. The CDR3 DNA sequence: TGTGCCAGCTCACCACGAACTAGCGGGGTGAACACCGGGGAGCTGTTTTTT.

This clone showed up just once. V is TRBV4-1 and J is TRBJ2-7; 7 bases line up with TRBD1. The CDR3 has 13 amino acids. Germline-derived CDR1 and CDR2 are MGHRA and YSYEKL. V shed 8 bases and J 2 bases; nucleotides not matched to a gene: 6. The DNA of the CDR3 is TGCGCCAGCGGCCGGGACAGACCCTACGAGCAGTACTTC. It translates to CASGRDRPYEQYF.

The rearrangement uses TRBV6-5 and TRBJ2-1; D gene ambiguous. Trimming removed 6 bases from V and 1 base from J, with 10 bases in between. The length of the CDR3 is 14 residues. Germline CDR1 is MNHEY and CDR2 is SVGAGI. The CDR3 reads CASRPDPSYNEQFF. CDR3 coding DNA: TGTGCCAGCAGACCAGACCCGTCCTACAATGAGCAGTTCTTC.

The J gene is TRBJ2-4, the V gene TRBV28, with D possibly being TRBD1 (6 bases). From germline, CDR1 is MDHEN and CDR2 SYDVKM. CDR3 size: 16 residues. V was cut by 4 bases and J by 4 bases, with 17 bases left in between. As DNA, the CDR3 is TGTGCCAGCAGTTCCCCATACCGGACAGCAAAAAACATTCAGTACTTC. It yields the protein CASSSPYRTAKNIQYF.

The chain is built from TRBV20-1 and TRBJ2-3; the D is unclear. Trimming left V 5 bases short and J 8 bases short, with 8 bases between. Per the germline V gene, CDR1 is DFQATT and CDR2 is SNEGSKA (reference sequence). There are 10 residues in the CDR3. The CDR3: CSAPHRTQYF. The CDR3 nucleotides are TGCAGTGCTCCCCACCGTACGCAGTATTTT.

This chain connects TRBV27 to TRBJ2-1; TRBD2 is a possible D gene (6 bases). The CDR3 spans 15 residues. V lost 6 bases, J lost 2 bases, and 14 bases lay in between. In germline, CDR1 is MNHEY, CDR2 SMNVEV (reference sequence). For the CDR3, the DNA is TGTGCCAGCAGAAGGGCGGGATTGCCCTACAATGAGCAGTTCTTC. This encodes CASRRAGLPYNEQFF.

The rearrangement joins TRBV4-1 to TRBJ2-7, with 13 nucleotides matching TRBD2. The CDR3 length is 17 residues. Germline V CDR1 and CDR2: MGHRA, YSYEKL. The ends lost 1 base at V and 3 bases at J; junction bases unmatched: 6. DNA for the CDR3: TGCGCCAGCAGCCAAGTCGGTCGACTAGCGGGAGGCTACGAGCAGTACTTC. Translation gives CASSQVGRLAGGYEQYF.

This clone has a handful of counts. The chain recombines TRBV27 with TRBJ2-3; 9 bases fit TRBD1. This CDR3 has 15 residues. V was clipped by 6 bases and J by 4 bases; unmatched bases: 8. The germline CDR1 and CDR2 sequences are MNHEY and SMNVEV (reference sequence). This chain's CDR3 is CASRATGTGPDTQYF. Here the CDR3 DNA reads TGTGCCAGCAGAGCAACCGGGACAGGGCCAGATACGCAGTATTTT.

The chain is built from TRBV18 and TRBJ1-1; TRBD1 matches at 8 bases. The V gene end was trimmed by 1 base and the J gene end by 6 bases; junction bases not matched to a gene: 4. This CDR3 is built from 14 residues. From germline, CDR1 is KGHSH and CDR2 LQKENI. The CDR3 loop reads CASSPQGQGAEAFF. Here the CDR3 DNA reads TGTGCCAGCTCACCACAAGGACAGGGAGCTGAAGCTTTCTTT.